Listed here are 15 T cell receptor beta chains from one sample, sequenced in a study of metastatic and nonmetastatic thyroid tumors. None of the patients had undergone any treatment ahead of thyroid surgery. TCRdb re-called the PCR reads through MiXCR. The sample records 55,000 to 75,000 clones, roughly a sixth being singletons. Sample: blood. All receptors come from a female donor with papillary thyroid cancer or a benign thyroid nodule (not recorded which). Some clones in this sample may be carry-over from other donors' samples.

The sample holds many counts of this clone. This sequence joins TRBV5-1 and TRBJ2-7; tentatively, D is TRBD1 (6 bases). Trimming removed 4 bases at V and 6 bases at J, with 14 bases between. From germline, CDR1 is SGHRS and CDR2 YFSETQ. This CDR3 is 13 amino acids long. The CDR3 DNA follows: TGCGCCAGCAGCGCCCGGACAGCTGGCGAGCAGTACTTC. Its protein is CASSARTAGEQYF.

This clone was observed many times. The genes are TRBV10-2 and TRBJ2-2; 8 bases are shared with TRBD1. The CDR3 loop spans 12 amino acids. After removal of 11 bases from V and 6 bases from J, the junction contained 5 bases not matched to a gene. Germline-derived CDR1 and CDR2 are WSHSY and SAAADI. CDR3 DNA sequence: TGCGCCGTCCAGACAGGGGCCGGGGAGCTGTTTTTT. Its protein product is CAVQTGAGELFF.

There are many counts of this clone. This chain links TRBV10-1 with TRBJ1-1; possible D gene TRBD1, 5 bases. V was pared by 2 bases and J by 10 bases, with 14 bases between. CDR1 is WNHNN, CDR2 SYGVQD, per germline (reference sequence). The CDR3 is 13 residues long. The CDR3 is CASSEVGGIGAFF. CDR3 bases: TGCGCCAGCAGTGAGGTCGGGGGGATAGGAGCTTTCTTT.

This clone was seen ten or more times. V is TRBV27 and J is TRBJ2-2, with TRBD1 matching 11 bases. This CDR3 has 15 residues. CDR1 and CDR2 from the germline V gene are MNHEY and SMNVEV (reference sequence). The V gene end was trimmed by 6 bases and the J gene end by 3 bases; junction bases not matched to a gene: 3. The CDR3: CASSRDRGDTGELFF. CDR3 DNA sequence: TGTGCCAGCAGCCGGGACAGGGGGGACACCGGGGAGCTGTTTTTT.

The rearrangement links TRBV19 to TRBJ2-1, with TRBD1 as a possible D gene (5 bases). CDR3 length equals 15 residues. Germline V gene sequence: CDR1 LNHDA, CDR2 SQIVND (reference sequence). V lost 3 bases, J lost 7 bases, and 16 bases lay in between. This chain's CDR3 is CASSMRQLPINEQFF. Here the CDR3 DNA reads TGTGCCAGTAGTATGCGACAGCTCCCGATTAATGAGCAGTTCTTC.

This clone was picked up many times. This sequence joins TRBV19 and TRBJ1-1, with 10 bases that match TRBD1. The length of the CDR3 is 15 residues. Trimming at V came to 4 bases and at J to 5 bases, leaving 7 bases not matched to a gene. Looked up from germline, CDR1 is LNHDA and CDR2 is SQIVND (reference sequence). For the CDR3, the DNA is TGTGCCAGTAGTAAACGACAGGGGGCTTATACTGAAGCTTTCTTT. The encoded protein is CASSKRQGAYTEAFF.

The chain couples TRBV12-3 or TRBV12-4 to TRBJ2-2; D possibly matches TRBD1 or TRBD2 (6 bases each). The ends were cut back, 11 bases at V and 4 bases at J, with 17 bases in the middle. This CDR3 has 14 residues. The DNA of the CDR3 is TGTGCCCTCGGTTCTCCGGGGGCCACCGGGGAGCTGTTTTTT. This gives the protein CALGSPGATGELFF.

The chain links TRBV11-2 to TRBJ2-1; D is possibly TRBD2 (5 bases). Germline V gene sequence: CDR1 SGHAT, CDR2 FQNNGV. V was trimmed by 0 bases and J by 2 bases, leaving 14 bases between them. CDR3 length equals 17 residues. CDR3 amino acids: CASSLEGGLRPYNEQFF. The DNA for the CDR3 is TGTGCCAGCAGCTTAGAAGGCGGGCTGAGGCCCTACAATGAGCAGTTCTTC.

At least ten counts were recorded for this clone. This chain joins TRBV30 and TRBJ2-2; D remains ambiguous. V was clipped by 2 bases and J by 1 base, with 8 bases between them. CDR3 length equals 14 residues. In germline, CDR1 is GTSNPN, CDR2 SVGIG (reference sequence). The CDR3 DNA follows: TGTGCCTGGAGTTCGGACGGGAACACCGGGGAGCTGTTTTTT. It encodes CAWSSDGNTGELFF.

Comment on this clone: This clone may be a read error of a much larger clone one base away. This sequence joins TRBV9 and TRBJ2-1; TRBD2 aligns across 8 bases. Germline-derived CDR1 and CDR2 are SGDLS and YYNGEE. V lost 0 bases and J lost 7; bases outside the gene matches: 6. There are 15 residues in the CDR3. The CDR3 nucleotides are TGTGCCAGCAGCGTAGTTGCGGGAGGCCAGAATGAGCAGTTCTTC. Residues: CASSVVAGGQNEQFF.

Remarks on this clone: The sample carries other DNA sequences with the same CDR3. The chain uses TRBV7-2 and TRBJ2-1; TRBD2 matches 9 bases. The junction had 3 bases not matched to a gene; V was cut back by 3 bases and J by 6 bases. Germline V gene data show CDR1 as SGHTA and CDR2 as FQGNSA. CDR3 length: 14 residues. CDR3: CASSLGLAGNEQFF. CDR3 bases: TGTGCCAGCAGCTTGGGACTAGCAGGCAATGAGCAGTTCTTC.

This clone has a count of ten or more. V is TRBV29-1 and J is TRBJ2-5; D gene uncertain. V was trimmed by 7 bases and J by 5 bases, leaving 17 bases between them. From germline, CDR1 is SQVTM and CDR2 ANQGSEA. The CDR3 is 13 amino acids. CDR3 amino acids: CSARRVGTETQYF. CDR3 nucleotide sequence: TGCAGCGCCCGAAGGGTGGGTACCGAGACCCAGTACTTC. Filled out from reference TRBV29-1 and TRBJ2-5, the complete variable domain reads SAVISQKPSRDICQRGTSLTIQCQVDSQVTMMFWYRQQPGQSLTLIATANQGSEATYESGFVIDKFPISRPNLTFSTLTVSNMSPEDSSIYLCSARRVGTETQYFGPGTRLLVL.

This clone came up many times. The chain uses TRBV9 and TRBJ2-2; 8 bases map to TRBD1. CDR1 is SGDLS, CDR2 YYNGEE, per germline. The CDR3 runs 16 residues. V lost 1 base and J lost 3; bases outside the gene matches: 5. The CDR3 protein is CASSVSRGPYTGELFF. The DNA for the CDR3 is TGTGCCAGCAGCGTAAGCAGGGGGCCTTACACCGGGGAGCTGTTTTTT.

This clone was seen repeatedly, ten times or more. The genes are TRBV11-2 and TRBJ2-3; the D is unclear. Per germline, CDR1 SGHAT and CDR2 FQNNGV. CDR3 length equals 15 residues. Trimming cost V 5 bases and J 2 bases, with 14 bases left between them. CDR3: CASSHTIDVTDTQYF. In nucleotides, the CDR3 is TGTGCCAGCAGCCATACCATCGACGTCACAGATACGCAGTATTTT.

This clone has a count of ten or more. This chain connects TRBV24-1 to TRBJ2-7; 8 bases fit TRBD2. From germline, CDR1 is KGHDR and CDR2 SFDVKD. CDR3 length: 13 amino acids. Germline trimming cut 8 bases from V and 6 bases from J; bases unmatched to any gene: 8. The CDR3 DNA is TGTGCCACCACCCGGGAGGGCCTTGGCGAGCAGTACTTC. It yields the protein CATTREGLGEQYF.